This T cell receptor (beta chain) derives from a study of T cells in localized non-small cell lung cancer. The CDR3 spans 14 residues. The V gene lost 1 base and the J gene lost 3 bases, with 10 bases spanning the gap. Germline CDR1 and CDR2: MNHNS and SASEGT. Regarding the study as a whole: Of the top 100 tumor clones, median around 62 were in adjacent lung, 25 to 35 among its top 100. Of the tissues analyzed, uninvolved adjacent lung showed maximal T cell clonality, greater than tumor. Heterogeneity stays possible, as sequencing covered only one tumor region.

Method: immunoSEQ multiplex PCR; TCRdb's copy keeps in-frame clones and lacks some. The table records fewer than 8,000 clones, about 94% of them present only once. Concerning this clone: The antigen remains unidentified.

The TCR was taken from a woman aged 35-70 years with stage I lung adenocarcinoma. The starting material was peripheral blood, obtained before any cancer treatment. The chain recombines TRBV6-1 with TRBJ2-7; D is unresolved. The CDR3 region has the DNA TGTGCCAGCAGTGAAGGAACCAGCCGCTACGAGCAGTACTTC. Translation: CASSEGTSRYEQYF.